This T cell receptor beta chain originates from a study of blood T cell repertoires in COVID-19. Study background: PBMCs, B-cell-depleted T cells, or T cells were the source of the cDNA or gDNA that made up the material.

How the authors handled the data: Using reference gene primer amplification, nucleated cell counts were estimated. Only in-frame clones appear in the TCRdb table, and some are missing; sequencing was by immunoSEQ multiplex PCR. That table supplies the V and J calls and clone size; D and trimming were determined from the DNA. The profile covers fewer than 250,000 clones, with around 86% appearing a single time and 7% to 8.5% taken by the ten largest. The length of the CDR3 is 10 residues. Trimming left V 4 bases short and J 8 bases short, with 5 bases between. CDR1 is MDHEN, CDR2 SYDVKM, per germline.

The specimen was PBMCs or T cells enriched from blood (not recorded which). The chain joins TRBV28 to TRBJ1-2; D is unresolved. This clonotype was obtained from a man aged 30 to 45 in a cohort exposed to, infected with or recovered from COVID-19 (not recorded which). The CDR3 sequence is CASSSGGYTF. The CDR3 nucleotides read TGTGCCAGCAGTTCCGGGGGCTACACCTTC.